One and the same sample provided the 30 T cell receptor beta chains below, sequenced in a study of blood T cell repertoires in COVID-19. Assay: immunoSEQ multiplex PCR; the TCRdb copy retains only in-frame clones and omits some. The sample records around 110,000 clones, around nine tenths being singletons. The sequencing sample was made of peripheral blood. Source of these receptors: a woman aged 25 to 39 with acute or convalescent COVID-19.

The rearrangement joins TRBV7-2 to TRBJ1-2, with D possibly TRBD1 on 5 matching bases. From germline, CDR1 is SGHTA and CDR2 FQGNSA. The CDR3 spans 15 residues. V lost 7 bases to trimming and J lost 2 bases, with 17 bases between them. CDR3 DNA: TGTGCCAGCAAATATAGCGGGGGAGAAAACTATGGCTACACCTTC. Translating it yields CASKYSGGENYGYTF.

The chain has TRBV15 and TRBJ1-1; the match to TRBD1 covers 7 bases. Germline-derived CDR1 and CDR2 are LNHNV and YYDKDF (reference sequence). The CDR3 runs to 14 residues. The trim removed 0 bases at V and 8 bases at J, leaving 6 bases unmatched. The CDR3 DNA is TGTGCCACCAGCAGAGATAGGGGGCCCGCAGAAGCTTTCTTT. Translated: CATSRDRGPAEAFF.

CDR3 DNA: TGTGCCAGCAGTTACTCTCCCGGACTAGCGGGGTACGAGCAGTACTTC. This sequence encodes CASSYSPGLAGYEQYF. This chain joins TRBV6-2 or TRBV6-3 and TRBJ2-7; 12 bases fit TRBD2. V lost 0 bases and J lost 4; bases outside the gene matches: 4. CDR1 and CDR2 (germline): MNHEY, SVGEGT. This CDR3 comprises 16 residues.

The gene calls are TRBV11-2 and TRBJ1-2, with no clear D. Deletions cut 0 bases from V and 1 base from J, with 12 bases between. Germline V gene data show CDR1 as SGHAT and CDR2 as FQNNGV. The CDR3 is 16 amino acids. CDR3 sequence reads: CASSLDSSIDNYGYTF. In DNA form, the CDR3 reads TGTGCCAGCAGCTTAGACTCTTCGATAGATAACTATGGCTACACCTTC.

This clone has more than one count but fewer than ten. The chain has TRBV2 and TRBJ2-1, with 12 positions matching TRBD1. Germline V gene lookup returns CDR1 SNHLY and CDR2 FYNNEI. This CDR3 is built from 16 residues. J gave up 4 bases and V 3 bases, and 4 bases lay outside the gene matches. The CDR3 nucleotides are TGTGCCAGCAGTGACTGGGGACAGGGGGCGTACAATGAGCAGTTCTTC. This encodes CASSDWGQGAYNEQFF.

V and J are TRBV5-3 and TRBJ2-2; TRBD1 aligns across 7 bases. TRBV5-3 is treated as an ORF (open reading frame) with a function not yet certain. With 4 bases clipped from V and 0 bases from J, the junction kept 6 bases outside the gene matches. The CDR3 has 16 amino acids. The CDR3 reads CARSPGTETNTGELFF. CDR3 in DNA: TGTGCCAGAAGCCCCGGGACAGAGACGAACACCGGGGAGCTGTTTTTT.

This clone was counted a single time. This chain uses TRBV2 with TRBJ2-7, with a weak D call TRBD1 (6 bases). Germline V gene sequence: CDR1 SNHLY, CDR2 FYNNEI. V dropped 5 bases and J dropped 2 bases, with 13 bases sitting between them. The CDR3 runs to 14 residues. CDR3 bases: TGTGCCAGCAGTTTCCAGGGGACCCCCTACGAGCAGTACTTC. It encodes CASSFQGTPYEQYF.

The CDR3 coding sequence is TGTGCCAGCAGCCAAGATCCGGGACACCGAGAAGGCTACACCTTC. It specifies CASSQDPGHREGYTF. The chain carries TRBV3-1 (or the pseudogene TRBV3-2) and TRBJ1-2; D may be TRBD1 (6 bases). The CDR3 consists of 15 residues. The germline V gene encodes CDR1 LGHDT and CDR2 YNNKEL (reference sequence). Trimming pared 0 bases from V and 8 bases from J, leaving 16 bases between.

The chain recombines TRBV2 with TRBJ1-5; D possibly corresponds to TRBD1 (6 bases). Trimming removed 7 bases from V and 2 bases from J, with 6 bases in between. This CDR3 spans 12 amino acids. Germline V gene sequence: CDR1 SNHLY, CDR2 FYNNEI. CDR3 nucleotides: TGTGCCAGCAACAGGGGCAATCAGCCCCAGCATTTT. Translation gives CASNRGNQPQHF.

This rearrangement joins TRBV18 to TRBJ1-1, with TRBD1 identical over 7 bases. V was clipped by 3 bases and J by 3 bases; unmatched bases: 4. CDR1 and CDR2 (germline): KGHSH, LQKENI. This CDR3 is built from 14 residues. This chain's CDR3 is CASSPRQGDTEAFF. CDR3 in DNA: TGTGCCAGCTCACCGAGACAGGGTGACACTGAAGCTTTCTTT.

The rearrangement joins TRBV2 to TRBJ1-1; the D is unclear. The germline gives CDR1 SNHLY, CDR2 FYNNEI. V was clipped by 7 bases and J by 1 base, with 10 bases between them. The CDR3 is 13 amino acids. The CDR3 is CASIRLRNTEAFF. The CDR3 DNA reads TGTGCCAGCATCCGGTTAAGGAACACTGAAGCTTTCTTT.

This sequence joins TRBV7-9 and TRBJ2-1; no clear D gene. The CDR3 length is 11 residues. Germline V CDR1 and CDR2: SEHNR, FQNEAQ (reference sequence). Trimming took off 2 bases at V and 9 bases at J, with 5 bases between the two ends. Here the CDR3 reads CASSLTVEQFF. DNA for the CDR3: TGTGCCAGCAGCTTAACAGTTGAGCAGTTCTTC.

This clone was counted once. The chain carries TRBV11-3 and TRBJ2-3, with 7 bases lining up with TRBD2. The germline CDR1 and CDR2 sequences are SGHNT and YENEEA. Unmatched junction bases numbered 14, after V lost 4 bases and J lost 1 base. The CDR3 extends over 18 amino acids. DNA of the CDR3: TGTGCCAGCAGCTGCGAAGGGCCAGGTGCGGGAGGCACAGATACGCAGTATTTT. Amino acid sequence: CASSCEGPGAGGTDTQYF.

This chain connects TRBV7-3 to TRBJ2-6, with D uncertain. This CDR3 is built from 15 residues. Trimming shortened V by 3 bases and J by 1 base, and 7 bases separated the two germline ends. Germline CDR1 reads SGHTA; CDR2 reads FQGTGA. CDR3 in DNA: TGTGCCAGCAGCTTTGGCCCATCTGGGGCCAACGTCCTGACTTTC. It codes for CASSFGPSGANVLTF. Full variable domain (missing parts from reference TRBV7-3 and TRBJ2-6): GAGVSQTPSNKVTEKGKYVELRCDPISGHTALYWYRQSLGQGPEFLIYFQGTGAADDSGLPNDRFFAVRPEGSVSTLKIQRTERGDSAVYLCASSFGPSGANVLTFGAGSRLTVL.

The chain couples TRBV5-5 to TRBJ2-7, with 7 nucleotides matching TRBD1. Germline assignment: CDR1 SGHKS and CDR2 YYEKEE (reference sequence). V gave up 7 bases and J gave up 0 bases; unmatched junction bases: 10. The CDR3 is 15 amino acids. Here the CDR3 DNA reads TGTGCCAGCGGACCCCATAACAGGGGCTCCTACGAGCAGTACTTC. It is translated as CASGPHNRGSYEQYF. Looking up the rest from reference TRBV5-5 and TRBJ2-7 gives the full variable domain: DAGVTQSPTHLIKTRGQQVTLRCSPISGHKSVSWYQQVLGQGPQFIFQYYEKEERGRGNFPDRFSARQFPNYSSELNVNALLLGDSALYLCASGPHNRGSYEQYFGPGTRLTVT.

CDR3 bases: TGTGCCTGGATGACCGGGACAGGCTACAATGAGCAGTTCTTC. Protein product: CAWMTGTGYNEQFF. This chain links TRBV30 with TRBJ2-1; 8 bases match TRBD1. J was trimmed by 3 bases and V by 4 bases; bases with no gene match: 5. The CDR3 extends over 14 amino acids. Looked up from germline, CDR1 is GTSNPN and CDR2 is SVGIG (reference sequence).

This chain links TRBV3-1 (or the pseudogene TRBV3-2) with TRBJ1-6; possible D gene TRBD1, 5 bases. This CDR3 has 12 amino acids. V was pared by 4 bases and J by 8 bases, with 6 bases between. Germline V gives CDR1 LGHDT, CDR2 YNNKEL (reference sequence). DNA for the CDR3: TGTGCCAGCAGCCCCAGGGATTCACCCCTCCACTTT. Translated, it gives CASSPRDSPLHF.

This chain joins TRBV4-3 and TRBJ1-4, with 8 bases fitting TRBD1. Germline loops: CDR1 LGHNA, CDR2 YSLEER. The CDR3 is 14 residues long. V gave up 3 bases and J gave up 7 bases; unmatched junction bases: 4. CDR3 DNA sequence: TGCGCCAGCAGCCATGACAGGGGAGGTGAAAAACTGTTTTTT. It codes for CASSHDRGGEKLFF.

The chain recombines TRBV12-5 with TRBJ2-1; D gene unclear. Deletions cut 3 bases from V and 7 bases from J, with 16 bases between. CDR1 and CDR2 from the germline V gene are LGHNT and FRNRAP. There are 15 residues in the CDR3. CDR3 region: CASGFIRNPYNEQFF. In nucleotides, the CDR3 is TGTGCTAGTGGTTTTATTAGAAACCCTTATAATGAGCAGTTCTTC.

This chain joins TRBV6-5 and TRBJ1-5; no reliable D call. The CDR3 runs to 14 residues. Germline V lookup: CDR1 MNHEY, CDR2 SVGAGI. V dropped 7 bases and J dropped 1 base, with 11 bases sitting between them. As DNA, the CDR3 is TGTGCCAGCAATACCAGAGGGAGCAATCAGCCCCAGCATTTT. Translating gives CASNTRGSNQPQHF.

The DNA for the CDR3 is TGTGCCAGCAGCCAAAAGGACAGGGGGCGCGTGGGAGGCTACACCTTC. Protein sequence: CASSQKDRGRVGGYTF. The V and J genes are TRBV3-1 (or the pseudogene TRBV3-2) and TRBJ1-2; 11 nucleotides agree with TRBD1. J lost 8 bases, V lost 2 bases, and 10 bases had no gene match. Germline CDR1 is LGHDT and CDR2 is YNNKEL (reference sequence). The CDR3 is made up of 16 amino acids.

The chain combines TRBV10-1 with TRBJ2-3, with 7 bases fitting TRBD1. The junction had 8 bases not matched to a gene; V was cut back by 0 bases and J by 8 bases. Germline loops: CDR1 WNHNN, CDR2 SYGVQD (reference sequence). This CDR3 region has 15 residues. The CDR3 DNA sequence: TGCGCCAGCAGTGAGTCGATTGGGACAGTGGGTACGCAGTATTTT. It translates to CASSESIGTVGTQYF.

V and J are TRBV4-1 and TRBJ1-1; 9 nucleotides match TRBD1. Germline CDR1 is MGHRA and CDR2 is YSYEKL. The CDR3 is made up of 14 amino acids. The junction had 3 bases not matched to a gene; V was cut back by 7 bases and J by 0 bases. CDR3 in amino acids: CASKGQGVNTEAFF. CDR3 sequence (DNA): TGCGCCAGCAAGGGACAGGGCGTGAACACTGAAGCTTTCTTT.

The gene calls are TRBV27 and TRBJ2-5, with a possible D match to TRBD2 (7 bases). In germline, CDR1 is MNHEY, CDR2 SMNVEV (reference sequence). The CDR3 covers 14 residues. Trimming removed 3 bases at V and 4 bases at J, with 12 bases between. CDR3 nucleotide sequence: TGTGCCAGCAGTTTCTGGGGGGGCTCAGAGACCCAGTACTTC. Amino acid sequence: CASSFWGGSETQYF.

DNA of the CDR3: TGTGCCAGCAGAAACTCCCACCCACCGAGTGGCTACACCTTC. Its translation: CASRNSHPPSGYTF. The chain couples TRBV6-5 to TRBJ1-2; D is ambiguous. V gave up 6 bases and J gave up 7 bases, with 18 bases separating them. The CDR3 is 14 residues long. Germline CDR1 and CDR2: MNHEY and SVGAGI.

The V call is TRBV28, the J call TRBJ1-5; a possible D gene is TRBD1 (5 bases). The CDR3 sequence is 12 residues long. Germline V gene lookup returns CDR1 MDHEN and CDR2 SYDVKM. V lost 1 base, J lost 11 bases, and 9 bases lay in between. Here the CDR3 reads CASSLFGRAQHF. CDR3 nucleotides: TGTGCCAGCAGTTTATTCGGCAGGGCCCAGCATTTT. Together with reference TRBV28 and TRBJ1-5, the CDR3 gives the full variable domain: DVKVTQSSRYLVKRTGEKVFLECVQDMDHENMFWYRQDPGLGLRLIYFSYDVKMKEKGDIPEGYSVSREKKERFSLILESASTNQTSMYLCASSLFGRAQHFGDGTRLSIL.

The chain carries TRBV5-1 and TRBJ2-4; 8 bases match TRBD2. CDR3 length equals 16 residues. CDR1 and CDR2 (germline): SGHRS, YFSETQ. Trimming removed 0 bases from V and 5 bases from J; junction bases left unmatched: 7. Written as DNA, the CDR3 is TGCGCCAGCAGCTTGGGGGGTAGCGGGAACGAAAACATTCAGTACTTC. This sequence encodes CASSLGGSGNENIQYF. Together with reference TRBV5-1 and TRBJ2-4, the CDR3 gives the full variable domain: KAGVTQTPRYLIKTRGQQVTLSCSPISGHRSVSWYQQTPGQGLQFLFEYFSETQRNKGNFPGRFSGRQFSNSRSEMNVSTLELGDSALYLCASSLGGSGNENIQYFGAGTRLSVL.

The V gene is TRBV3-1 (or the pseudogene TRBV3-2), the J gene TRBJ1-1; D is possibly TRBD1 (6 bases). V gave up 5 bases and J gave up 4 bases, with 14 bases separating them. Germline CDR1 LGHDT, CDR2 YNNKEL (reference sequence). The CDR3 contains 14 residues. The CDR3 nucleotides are TGTGCCAGCAGCTTTTCCAGGGGATCCACTGAAGCTTTCTTT. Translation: CASSFSRGSTEAFF.

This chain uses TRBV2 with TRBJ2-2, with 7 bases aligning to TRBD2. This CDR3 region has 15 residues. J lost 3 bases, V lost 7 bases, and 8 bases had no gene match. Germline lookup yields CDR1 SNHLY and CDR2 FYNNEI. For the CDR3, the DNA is TGTGCCAGCACCCTAGCGGAATGGCACACCGGGGAGCTGTTTTTT. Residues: CASTLAEWHTGELFF. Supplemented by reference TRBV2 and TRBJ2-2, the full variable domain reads EPEVTQTPSHQVTQMGQEVILRCVPISNHLYFYWYRQILGQKVEFLVSFYNNEISEKSEIFDDQFSVERPDGSNFTLKIRSTKLEDSAMYFCASTLAEWHTGELFFGEGSRLTVL.

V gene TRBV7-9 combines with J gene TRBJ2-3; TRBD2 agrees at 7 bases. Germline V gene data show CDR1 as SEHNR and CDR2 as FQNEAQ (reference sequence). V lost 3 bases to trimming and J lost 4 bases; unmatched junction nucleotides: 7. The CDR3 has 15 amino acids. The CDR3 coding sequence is TGTGCCAGCAGCTTTGGCGCGAGCGGGGCAGATACGCAGTATTTT. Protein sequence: CASSFGASGADTQYF.